The entry that follows covers one TCR beta chain sequence. V gave up 1 base and J gave up 6 bases, with 7 bases separating them. This CDR3 is 13 amino acids long. Germline V gives CDR1 SEHNR, CDR2 FQNEAQ (reference sequence). The sample belongs to a study of OX40 agonist ivuxolimab in advanced cancers. Whole-study context: Among those enrolled, mean age was about 58 years (range 23 to 79) and 75% to 90% were male. Three patients got partial responses; one had hepatocellular carcinoma and two had cutaneous melanoma.

Using immunoSEQ multiplex PCR, the repertoire was profiled, and TCRdb retains in-frame clones only, with some absent. This sample yields 8,500 to 13,000 clones, of which about 76% are seen a single time; 35% belongs to the top ten. This sequence joins TRBV7-9 and TRBJ2-1; unclear D gene. The sequence was collected from an adult with an advanced solid tumor such as melanoma, head and neck, liver or kidney cancer. The starting material was CD4+ or CD8+ T cells sorted from blood, obtained in a trial of the OX40 agonist ivuxolimab. The CDR3 DNA is TGTGCCAGCAGCTTAGTCGATGTCAATGAGCAGTTCTTC. As protein: CASSLVDVNEQFF.